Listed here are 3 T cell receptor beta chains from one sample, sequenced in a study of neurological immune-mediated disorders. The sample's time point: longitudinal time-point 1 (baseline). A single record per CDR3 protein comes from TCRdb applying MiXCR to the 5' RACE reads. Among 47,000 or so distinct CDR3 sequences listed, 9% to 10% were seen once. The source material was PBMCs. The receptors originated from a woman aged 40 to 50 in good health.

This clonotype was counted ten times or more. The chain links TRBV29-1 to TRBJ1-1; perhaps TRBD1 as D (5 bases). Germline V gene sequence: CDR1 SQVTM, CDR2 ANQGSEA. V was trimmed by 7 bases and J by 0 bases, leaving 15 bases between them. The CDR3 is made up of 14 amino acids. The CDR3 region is CSAPRGSMNTEAFF. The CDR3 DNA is TGCAGCGCCCCCCGGGGGAGCATGAACACTGAAGCTTTCTTT.

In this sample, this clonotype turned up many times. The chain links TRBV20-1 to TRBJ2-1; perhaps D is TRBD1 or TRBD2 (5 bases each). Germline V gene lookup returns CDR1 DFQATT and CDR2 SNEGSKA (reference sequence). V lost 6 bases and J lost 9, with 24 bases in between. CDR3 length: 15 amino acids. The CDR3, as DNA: TGCAGTGCCAACCCAACGGGGCTAGCTATGGTTGAGCAGTTCTTC. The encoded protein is CSANPTGLAMVEQFF.

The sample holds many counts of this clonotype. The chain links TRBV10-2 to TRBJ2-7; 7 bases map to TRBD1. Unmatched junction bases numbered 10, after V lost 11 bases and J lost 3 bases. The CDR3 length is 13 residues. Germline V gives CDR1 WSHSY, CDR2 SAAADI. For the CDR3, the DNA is TGCGCCGGGTGGGACAGCGAAAGCTACGAGCAGTACTTC. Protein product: CAGWDSESYEQYF.